This T cell receptor beta chain was sequenced for a study of regulatory T cells in long-lasting Graves disease. Germline loops: CDR1 SGHTA, CDR2 FQGNSA. Trimming at V came to 5 bases and at J to 3 bases, leaving 8 bases not matched to a gene. The CDR3 length is 15 residues. In regard to this clonotype: Antigen: not known.

Notes on the study in general: Persistent Graves' patients showed less TCR diversity than newly diagnosed patients showed. Persistent patients had a count of shared public clonotypes (approximately 3,000) that exceeded that of new patients (about 970). Among samples with persistent disease, TRBV28, TRBJ1-2 and TRBJ2-5 were favored.

Combining iRepertoire HTBI primers with Arm-PCR of CDR3 regions, the authors built TCR beta libraries. Each CDR3 protein is one row after TCRdb ran MiXCR on the multiplex PCR reads. This table has about 430,000 distinct CDR3 sequences, approximately 22% appearing once. This sample's time point: persistent/refractory GD, antithyroid drugs over 5 years with positive TRAb. From RNA extracted from PBMCs, the TCR library was made. The sample consisted of peripheral blood mononuclear cells (PBMCs), taken when the disease was refractory, from a patient treated with antithyroid drugs. This sequence joins TRBV7-2 and TRBJ2-7; 9 nucleotides line up with TRBD2. The TCR comes from a female donor with Graves disease. The CDR3 DNA reads TGTGCCAGCAGCGGCGTAGCGGGAGATCTCTACGAGCAGTACTTC. This gives the protein CASSGVAGDLYEQYF.